This T cell receptor (beta chain) was profiled in a study of OX40 agonist ivuxolimab in advanced cancers. Study background: Patients were roughly 83% male with ages roughly 20 to 80, mean around 58. Three individuals attained partial responses, comprising one hepatocellular carcinoma case and two cutaneous melanoma cases. Study-level findings and limits: Nonresponders included some who also had low normalized T-cell clonal expansion. No determination was made of the antigen specificity of the expanded peripheral T cells.

Trimming shortened V by 5 bases and J by 11 bases, and 18 bases separated the two germline ends. The CDR3 is 12 amino acids. Per the germline V gene, CDR1 is SQVTM and CDR2 is ANQGSEA. In regard to this clone: Antigen specificity is unknown.

The method was immunoSEQ multiplex PCR; TCRdb's version includes in-frame clones alone and lacks a portion of them. The sample holds about 50,000 clones, about 81% seen once. This clonotype was obtained from an adult with an advanced solid tumor such as melanoma, head and neck, liver or kidney cancer. J is TRBJ2-5 and V is TRBV29-1; D may be TRBD2 (6 bases). The starting material was CD4+ or CD8+ T cells sorted from blood, obtained in a trial of the OX40 agonist ivuxolimab. The DNA for the CDR3 is TGCAGCGTTAAATCGTCGGGGGTAGAACAGTACTTC. This encodes CSVKSSGVEQYF.